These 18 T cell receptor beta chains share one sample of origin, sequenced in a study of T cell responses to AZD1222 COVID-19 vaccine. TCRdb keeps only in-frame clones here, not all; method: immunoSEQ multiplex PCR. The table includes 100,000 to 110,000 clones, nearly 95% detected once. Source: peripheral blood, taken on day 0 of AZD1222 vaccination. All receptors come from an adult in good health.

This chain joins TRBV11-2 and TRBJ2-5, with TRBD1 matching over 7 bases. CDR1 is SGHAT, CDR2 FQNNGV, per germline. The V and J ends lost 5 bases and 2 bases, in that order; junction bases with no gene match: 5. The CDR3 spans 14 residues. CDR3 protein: CASSRDRVQETQYF. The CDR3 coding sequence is TGTGCCAGCAGCCGTGACAGGGTACAAGAGACCCAGTACTTC.

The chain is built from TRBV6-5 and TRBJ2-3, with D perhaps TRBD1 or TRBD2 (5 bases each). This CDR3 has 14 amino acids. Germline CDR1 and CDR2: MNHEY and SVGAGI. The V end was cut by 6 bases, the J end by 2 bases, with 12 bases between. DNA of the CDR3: TGTGCCAGCAGCCAAGGGGACCCCACAGATACGCAGTATTTT. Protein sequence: CASSQGDPTDTQYF.

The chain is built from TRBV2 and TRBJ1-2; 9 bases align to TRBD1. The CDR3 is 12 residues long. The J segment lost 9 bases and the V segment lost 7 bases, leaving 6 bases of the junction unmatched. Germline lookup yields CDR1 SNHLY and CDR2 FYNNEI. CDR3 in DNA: TGTGCCAGCACCCCGGGGACAGGGCGCTACACCTTC. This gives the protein CASTPGTGRYTF. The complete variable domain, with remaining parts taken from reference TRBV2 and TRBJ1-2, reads EPEVTQTPSHQVTQMGQEVILRCVPISNHLYFYWYRQILGQKVEFLVSFYNNEISEKSEIFDDQFSVERPDGSNFTLKIRSTKLEDSAMYFCASTPGTGRYTFGSGTRLTVV.

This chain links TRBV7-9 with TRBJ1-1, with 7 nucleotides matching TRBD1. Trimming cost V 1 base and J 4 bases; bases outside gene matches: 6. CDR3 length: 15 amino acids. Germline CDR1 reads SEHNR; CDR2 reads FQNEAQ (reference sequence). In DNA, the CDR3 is TGTGCCAGCAGCTTAGATGGGAGGGACAGCACTGAAGCTTTCTTT. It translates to CASSLDGRDSTEAFF. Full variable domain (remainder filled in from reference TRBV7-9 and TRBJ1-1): DTGVSQNPRHKITKRGQNVTFRCDPISEHNRLYWYRQTLGQGPEFLTYFQNEAQLEKSRLLSDRFSAERPKGSFSTLEIQRTEQGDSAMYLCASSLDGRDSTEAFFGQGTRLTVV.

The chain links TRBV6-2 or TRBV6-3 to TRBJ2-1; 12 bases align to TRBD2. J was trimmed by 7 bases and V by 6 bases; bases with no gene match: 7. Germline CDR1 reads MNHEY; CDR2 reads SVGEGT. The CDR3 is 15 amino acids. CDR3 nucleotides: TGTGCCAGCAGCCCGACTAGCGGGAGCTCGAATGAGCAGTTCTTC. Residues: CASSPTSGSSNEQFF.

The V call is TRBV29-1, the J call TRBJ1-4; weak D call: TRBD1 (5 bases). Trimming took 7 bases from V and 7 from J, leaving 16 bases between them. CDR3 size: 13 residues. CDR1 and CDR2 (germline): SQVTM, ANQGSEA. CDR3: CSAEAGETEKLFF. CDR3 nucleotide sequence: TGCAGCGCAGAGGCGGGGGAGACTGAAAAACTGTTTTTT.

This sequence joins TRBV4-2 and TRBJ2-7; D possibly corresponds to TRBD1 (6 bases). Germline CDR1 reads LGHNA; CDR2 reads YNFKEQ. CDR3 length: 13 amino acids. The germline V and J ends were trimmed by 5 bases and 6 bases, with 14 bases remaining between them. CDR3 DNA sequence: TGTGCCAGCAGCTTTTTAACAGGGCCCGAGCAGTACTTC. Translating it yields CASSFLTGPEQYF.

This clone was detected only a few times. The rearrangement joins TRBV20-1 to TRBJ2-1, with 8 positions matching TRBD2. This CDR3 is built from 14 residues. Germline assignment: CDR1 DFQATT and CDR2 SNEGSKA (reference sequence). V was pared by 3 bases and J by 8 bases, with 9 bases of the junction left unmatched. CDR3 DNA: TGCAGTGCTAGTTCCAGCGGGAGTTTCGATGAGCAGTTCTTC. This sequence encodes CSASSSGSFDEQFF.

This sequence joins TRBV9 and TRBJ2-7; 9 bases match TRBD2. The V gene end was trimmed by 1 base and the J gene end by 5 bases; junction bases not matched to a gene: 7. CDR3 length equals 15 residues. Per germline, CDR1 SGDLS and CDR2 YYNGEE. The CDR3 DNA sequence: TGTGCCAGCAGCGTACGTAGCGGGAGAGGGGACGAGCAGTACTTC. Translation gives CASSVRSGRGDEQYF.

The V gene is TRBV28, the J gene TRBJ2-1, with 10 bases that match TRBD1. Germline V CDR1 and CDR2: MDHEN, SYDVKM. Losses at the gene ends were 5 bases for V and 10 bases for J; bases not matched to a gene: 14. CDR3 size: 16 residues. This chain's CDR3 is CASSHEPGTGELEQFF. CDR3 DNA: TGTGCCAGCAGTCACGAACCGGGGACAGGGGAGTTGGAGCAGTTCTTC.

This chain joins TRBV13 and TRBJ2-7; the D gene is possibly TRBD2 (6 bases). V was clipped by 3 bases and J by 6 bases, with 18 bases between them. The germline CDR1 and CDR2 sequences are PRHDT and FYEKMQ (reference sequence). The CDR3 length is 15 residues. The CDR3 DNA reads TGTGCCAGCAGCTTTCAGTCGGAGGGGTTCGGCGAGCAGTACTTC. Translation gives CASSFQSEGFGEQYF.

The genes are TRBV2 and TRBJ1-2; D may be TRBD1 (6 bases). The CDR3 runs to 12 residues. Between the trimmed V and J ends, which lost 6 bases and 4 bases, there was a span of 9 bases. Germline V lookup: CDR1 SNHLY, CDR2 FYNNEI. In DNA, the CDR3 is TGTGCCAGCAGCCCGACAGGCTATGGCTACACCTTC. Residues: CASSPTGYGYTF.

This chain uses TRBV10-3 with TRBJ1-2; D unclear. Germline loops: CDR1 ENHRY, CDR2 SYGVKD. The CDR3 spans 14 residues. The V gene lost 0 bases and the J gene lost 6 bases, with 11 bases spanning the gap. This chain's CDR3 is CAISESPEANGYTF. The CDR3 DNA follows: TGTGCCATCAGTGAGTCACCGGAGGCCAATGGCTACACCTTC.

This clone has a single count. The CDR3 here is CASSEGHSGNTIYF. In nucleotides, the CDR3 is TGTGCCAGCAGTGAAGGGCACTCTGGAAACACCATATATTTT. The V and J genes are TRBV2 and TRBJ1-3, with unresolved D. This CDR3 is 14 amino acids long. CDR1 is SNHLY and CDR2 is FYNNEI in the germline V gene. V lost 1 base and J lost 0, with 4 bases in between.

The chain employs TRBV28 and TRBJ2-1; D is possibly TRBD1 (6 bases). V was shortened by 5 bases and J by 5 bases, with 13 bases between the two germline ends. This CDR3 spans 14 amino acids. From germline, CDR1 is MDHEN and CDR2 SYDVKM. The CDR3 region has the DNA TGTGCCAGCAGTCGGACAGTTAGGCACAATGAGCAGTTCTTC. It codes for CASSRTVRHNEQFF.

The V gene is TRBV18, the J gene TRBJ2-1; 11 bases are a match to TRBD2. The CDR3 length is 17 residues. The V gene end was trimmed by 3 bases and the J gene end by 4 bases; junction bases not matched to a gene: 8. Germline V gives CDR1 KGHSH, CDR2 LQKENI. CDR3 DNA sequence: TGTGCCAGCTCACCTCTCTTTTTAGCGGGAGGGTACAATGAGCAGTTCTTC. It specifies CASSPLFLAGGYNEQFF.

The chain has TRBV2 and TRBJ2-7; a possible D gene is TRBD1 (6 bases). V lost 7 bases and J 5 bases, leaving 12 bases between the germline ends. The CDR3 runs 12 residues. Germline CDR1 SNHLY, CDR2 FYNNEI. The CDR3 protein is CASNSGTHEQYF. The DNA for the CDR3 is TGTGCCAGCAACTCCGGGACACACGAGCAGTACTTC.

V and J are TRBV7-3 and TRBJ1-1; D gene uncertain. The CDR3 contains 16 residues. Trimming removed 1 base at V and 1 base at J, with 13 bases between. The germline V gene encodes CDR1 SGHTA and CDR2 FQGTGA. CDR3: CASSLMGWSENTEAFF. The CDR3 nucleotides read TGTGCCAGCAGCTTAATGGGTTGGAGTGAGAACACTGAAGCTTTCTTT.